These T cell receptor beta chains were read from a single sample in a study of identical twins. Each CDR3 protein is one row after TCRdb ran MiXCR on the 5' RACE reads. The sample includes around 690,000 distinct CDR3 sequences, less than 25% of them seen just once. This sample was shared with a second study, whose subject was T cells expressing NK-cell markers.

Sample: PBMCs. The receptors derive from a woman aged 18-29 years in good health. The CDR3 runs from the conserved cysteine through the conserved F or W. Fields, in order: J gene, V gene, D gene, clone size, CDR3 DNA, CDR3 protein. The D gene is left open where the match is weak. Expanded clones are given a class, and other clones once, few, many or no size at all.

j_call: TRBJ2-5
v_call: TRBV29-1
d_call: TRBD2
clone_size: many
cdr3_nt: TGCAGCGTTGCGGGCTGGCTAGCGGGAGGAGAGACCCAGTACTTC
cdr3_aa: CSVAGWLAGGETQYF

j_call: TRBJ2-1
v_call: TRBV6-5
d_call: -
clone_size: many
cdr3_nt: TGTGCCAGCAGTTACGGTCTAGCATCCTACAATGAGCAGTTCTTC
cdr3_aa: CASSYGLASYNEQFF

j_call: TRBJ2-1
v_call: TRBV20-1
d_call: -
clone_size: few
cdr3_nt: TGCAGTGCTGGTACCGCTGGCAATGAGCAGTTCTTC
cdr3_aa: CSAGTAGNEQFF

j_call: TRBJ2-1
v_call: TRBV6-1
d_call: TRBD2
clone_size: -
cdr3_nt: TGTGCCAGCAGCCCTCCAGCGGGGGAGTACAATGAGCAGTTCTTC
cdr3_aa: CASSPPAGEYNEQFF

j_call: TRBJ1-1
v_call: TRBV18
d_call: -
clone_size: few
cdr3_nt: TGTGCCAGCTCACCACGTGAGGGGATGACTGAAGCTTTCTTT
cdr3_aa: CASSPREGMTEAFF

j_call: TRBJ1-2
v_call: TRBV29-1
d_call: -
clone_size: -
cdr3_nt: TGCAGCGTTGATCAGGTCGCGGGCTATGGCTACACCTTC
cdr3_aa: CSVDQVAGYGYTF

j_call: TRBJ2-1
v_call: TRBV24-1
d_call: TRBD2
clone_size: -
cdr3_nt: TGTGCCACCAGTGACCCCGGGACTAGCGGGAGCGGTGAGCAGTTCTTC
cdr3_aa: CATSDPGTSGSGEQFF

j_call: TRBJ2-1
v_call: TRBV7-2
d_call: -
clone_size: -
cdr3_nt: TGTGCCAGCAGCCGCATGGACAATTGGAATGAGCAGTTCTTC
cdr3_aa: CASSRMDNWNEQFF

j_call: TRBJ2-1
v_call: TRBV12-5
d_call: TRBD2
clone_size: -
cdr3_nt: TGTGCTAGTGGTTACACTAGCGGGAACAATGAGCAGTTCTTC
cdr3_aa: CASGYTSGNNEQFF

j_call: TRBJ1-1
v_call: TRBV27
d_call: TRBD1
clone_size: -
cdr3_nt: TGTGCCAGCAGTTTATTGGGCTTATCGTGGGACAGATCGAACACTGAAGCTTTCTTT
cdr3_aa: CASSLLGLSWDRSNTEAFF

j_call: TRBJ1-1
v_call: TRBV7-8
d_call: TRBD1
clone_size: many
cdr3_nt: TGTGCCAGCAGCTCGGTGGGACAGCTGAACACTGAAGCTTTCTTT
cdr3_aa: CASSSVGQLNTEAFF

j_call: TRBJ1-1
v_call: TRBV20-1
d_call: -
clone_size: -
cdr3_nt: TGCAGTGCTAGAGACAGGTCGGACACTGAAGCTTTCTTT
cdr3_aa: CSARDRSDTEAFF

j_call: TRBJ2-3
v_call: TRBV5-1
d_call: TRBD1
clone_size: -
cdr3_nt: TGCGCCAGCAGCTTCGGGGACAGGGACGCAGATACGCAGTATTTT
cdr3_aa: CASSFGDRDADTQYF

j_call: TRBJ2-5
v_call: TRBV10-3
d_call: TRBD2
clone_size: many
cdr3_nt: TGTGCCATCCGGCCTAGCGGGGGGCCACAAGAGACCCAGTACTTC
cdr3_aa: CAIRPSGGPQETQYF

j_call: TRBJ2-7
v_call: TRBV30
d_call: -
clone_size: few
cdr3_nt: TGTGCCTGGAGTCCACGAGTCAACTACGAGCAGTACTTC
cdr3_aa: CAWSPRVNYEQYF

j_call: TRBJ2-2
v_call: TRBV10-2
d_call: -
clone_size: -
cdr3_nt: TGCGCCGCGATCGGGATAGCAGCAAAGAACACCGGGGAGCTGTTTTTT
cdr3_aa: CAAIGIAAKNTGELFF

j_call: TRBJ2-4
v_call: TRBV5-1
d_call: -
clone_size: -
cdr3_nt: TGCGCCAGCAGCACCGGGACCCCGGGGAACATTCAGTACTTC
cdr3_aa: CASSTGTPGNIQYF

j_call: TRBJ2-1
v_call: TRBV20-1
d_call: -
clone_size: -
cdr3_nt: TGCGGTGCGCAAACTGCGGCTGAGCAGTTCTTC
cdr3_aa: CGAQTAAEQFF

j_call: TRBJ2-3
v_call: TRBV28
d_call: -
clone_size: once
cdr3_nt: TGTGCCAGCTGGGGGGGCCTAGATACGCAGTATTTT
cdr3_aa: CASWGGLDTQYF

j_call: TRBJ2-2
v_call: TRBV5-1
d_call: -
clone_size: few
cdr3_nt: TGCGCCAGCAGCTCGAGGGAGCGAAACACCGGGGAGCTGTTTTTT
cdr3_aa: CASSSRERNTGELFF

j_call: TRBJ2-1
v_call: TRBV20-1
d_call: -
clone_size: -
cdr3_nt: TGCAGTGAGGGCGGAACTGCAAACAATGAGCAGTTCTTC
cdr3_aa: CSEGGTANNEQFF

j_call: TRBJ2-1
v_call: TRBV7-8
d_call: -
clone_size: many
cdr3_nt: TGTGCCAGCAGCTTAGACAGGACTGGGCAGTTCTTC
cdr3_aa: CASSLDRTGQFF

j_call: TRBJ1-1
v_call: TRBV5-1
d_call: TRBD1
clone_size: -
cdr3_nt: TGCGCCAGCAGCTGGGGGCCGGGACAGAAGGCTGAAGCTTTCTTT
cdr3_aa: CASSWGPGQKAEAFF

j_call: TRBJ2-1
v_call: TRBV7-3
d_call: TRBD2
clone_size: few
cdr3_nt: TGTGCCAGCAGCTTCCCTAGCGGGGGGGCAAATGAGCAGTTCTTC
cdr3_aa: CASSFPSGGANEQFF

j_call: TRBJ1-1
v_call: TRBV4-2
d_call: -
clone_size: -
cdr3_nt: TGTGCCAGCAGCCAAGGCCAGGGGTTATCGAACACTGAAGCTTTCTTT
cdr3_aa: CASSQGQGLSNTEAFF

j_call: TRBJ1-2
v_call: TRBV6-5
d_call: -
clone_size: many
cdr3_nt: TGTGCCAGCAGTTACGGCCAGGGAAGTAGTGGCTACACCTTC
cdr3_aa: CASSYGQGSSGYTF

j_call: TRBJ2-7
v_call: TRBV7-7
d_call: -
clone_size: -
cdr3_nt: TGTGCCAGCAGCTTAGAACCGGCTAGCGCTCGGTGCGACGAGCAGTACTTC
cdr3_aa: CASSLEPASARCDEQYF

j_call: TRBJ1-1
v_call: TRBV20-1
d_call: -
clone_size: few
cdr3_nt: TGCAGTGCGACGCACAGGACTAACACTGAAGCTTTCTTT
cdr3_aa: CSATHRTNTEAFF

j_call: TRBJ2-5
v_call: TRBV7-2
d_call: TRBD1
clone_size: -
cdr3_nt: TGTGCCAGCAGCCCCGGACAGGGTGGGCAGACCCAGTACTTC
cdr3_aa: CASSPGQGGQTQYF

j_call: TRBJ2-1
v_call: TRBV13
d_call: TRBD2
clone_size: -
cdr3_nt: TGTGCCAGCAGCTTAGCATCCAGCGGGAGGGCACAAGAGCAGTTCTTC
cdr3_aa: CASSLASSGRAQEQFF

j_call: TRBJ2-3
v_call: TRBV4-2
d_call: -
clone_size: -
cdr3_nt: TGTGCCAGCAGCCAAGGGGCAGGGAGCGGTACAGATACGCAGTATTTT
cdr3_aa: CASSQGAGSGTDTQYF

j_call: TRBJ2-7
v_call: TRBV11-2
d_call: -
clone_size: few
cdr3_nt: TGTGCCAGCAAGGGGCAGGTCTACGAGCAGTACTTC
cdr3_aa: CASKGQVYEQYF

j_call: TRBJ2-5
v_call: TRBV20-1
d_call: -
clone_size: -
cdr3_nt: TGCAGTGCTAGCTCCGGTTACCAAGAGACCCAGTACTTC
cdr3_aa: CSASSGYQETQYF

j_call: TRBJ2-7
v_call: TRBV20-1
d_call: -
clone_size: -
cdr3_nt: TGCAGTGCTAAGACGTGGGACTTTACTTCCTACGAGCAGTACTTC
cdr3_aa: CSAKTWDFTSYEQYF

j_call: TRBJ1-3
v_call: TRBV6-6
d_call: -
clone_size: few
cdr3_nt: TGTGCCAGCGCCTTTTCGTACACCATATATTTT
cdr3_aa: CASAFSYTIYF

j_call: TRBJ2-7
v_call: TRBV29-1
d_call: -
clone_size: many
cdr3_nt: TGCAGCGCGAGAGGGTTTACCAACGCCTACGAGCAGTACTTC
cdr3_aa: CSARGFTNAYEQYF

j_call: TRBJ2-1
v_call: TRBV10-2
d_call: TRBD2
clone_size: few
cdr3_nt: TGCGCCAGCAGCGCGGGAGGCTCCCTTAATGAGCAGTTCTTC
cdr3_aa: CASSAGGSLNEQFF

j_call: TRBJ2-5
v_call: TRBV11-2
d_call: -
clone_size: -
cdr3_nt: TGTGCCAGCAGCTTCCAACTAGGAGGACAAGAGACCCAGTACTTC
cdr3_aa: CASSFQLGGQETQYF

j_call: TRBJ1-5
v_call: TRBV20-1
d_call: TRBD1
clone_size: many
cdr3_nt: TGCAGTGCTACCGGGACAGGGGTTTCTCAGCCCCAGCATTTT
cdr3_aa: CSATGTGVSQPQHF

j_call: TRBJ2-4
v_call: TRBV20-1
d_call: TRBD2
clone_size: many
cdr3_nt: TGCAGTGCCTTAAAGCGGGGTGGCAAAAACATTCAGTACTTC
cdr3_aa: CSALKRGGKNIQYF

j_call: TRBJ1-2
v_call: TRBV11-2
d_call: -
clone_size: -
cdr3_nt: TGTGCCAGCAGCTTTACGGCGGGCGACTATGGCTACACCTTC
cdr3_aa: CASSFTAGDYGYTF